This record looks at one T cell receptor (beta chain) sequence and its context. Its cognate antigen is unknown. Here immunoSEQ multiplex PCR was the method, and the copy in TCRdb shows in-frame clones only, minus some. In the table there are 200,000 or so clones, about 94% of which are singletons. This sample is part of a study of T cell responses to AZD1222 COVID-19 vaccine. Study information: Second-dose schedules of about 4 or about 12 weeks were combined.

Study observations and caveats: The reported proportion of spike-specific TCRs targeting unmutated variant regions was nearly half. The CD4 TCRs associated with vaccination extended across spike and predominated at 160-218 and 743-854.

The CDR3 covers 15 residues. V was cut by 3 bases and J by 6 bases, with 18 bases left in between. CDR1 and CDR2 from the germline V gene are SGDLS and YYNGEE. The sequenced sample was peripheral blood, obtained on day 0 of AZD1222 vaccination. V and J are TRBV9 and TRBJ1-2; TRBD1 might be the D (5 bases). This clonotype was obtained from an adult in good health. CDR3 bases: TGTGCCAGCAGCGGAACAATCGGGACTTATCATGGCTACACCTTC. Protein product: CASSGTIGTYHGYTF.